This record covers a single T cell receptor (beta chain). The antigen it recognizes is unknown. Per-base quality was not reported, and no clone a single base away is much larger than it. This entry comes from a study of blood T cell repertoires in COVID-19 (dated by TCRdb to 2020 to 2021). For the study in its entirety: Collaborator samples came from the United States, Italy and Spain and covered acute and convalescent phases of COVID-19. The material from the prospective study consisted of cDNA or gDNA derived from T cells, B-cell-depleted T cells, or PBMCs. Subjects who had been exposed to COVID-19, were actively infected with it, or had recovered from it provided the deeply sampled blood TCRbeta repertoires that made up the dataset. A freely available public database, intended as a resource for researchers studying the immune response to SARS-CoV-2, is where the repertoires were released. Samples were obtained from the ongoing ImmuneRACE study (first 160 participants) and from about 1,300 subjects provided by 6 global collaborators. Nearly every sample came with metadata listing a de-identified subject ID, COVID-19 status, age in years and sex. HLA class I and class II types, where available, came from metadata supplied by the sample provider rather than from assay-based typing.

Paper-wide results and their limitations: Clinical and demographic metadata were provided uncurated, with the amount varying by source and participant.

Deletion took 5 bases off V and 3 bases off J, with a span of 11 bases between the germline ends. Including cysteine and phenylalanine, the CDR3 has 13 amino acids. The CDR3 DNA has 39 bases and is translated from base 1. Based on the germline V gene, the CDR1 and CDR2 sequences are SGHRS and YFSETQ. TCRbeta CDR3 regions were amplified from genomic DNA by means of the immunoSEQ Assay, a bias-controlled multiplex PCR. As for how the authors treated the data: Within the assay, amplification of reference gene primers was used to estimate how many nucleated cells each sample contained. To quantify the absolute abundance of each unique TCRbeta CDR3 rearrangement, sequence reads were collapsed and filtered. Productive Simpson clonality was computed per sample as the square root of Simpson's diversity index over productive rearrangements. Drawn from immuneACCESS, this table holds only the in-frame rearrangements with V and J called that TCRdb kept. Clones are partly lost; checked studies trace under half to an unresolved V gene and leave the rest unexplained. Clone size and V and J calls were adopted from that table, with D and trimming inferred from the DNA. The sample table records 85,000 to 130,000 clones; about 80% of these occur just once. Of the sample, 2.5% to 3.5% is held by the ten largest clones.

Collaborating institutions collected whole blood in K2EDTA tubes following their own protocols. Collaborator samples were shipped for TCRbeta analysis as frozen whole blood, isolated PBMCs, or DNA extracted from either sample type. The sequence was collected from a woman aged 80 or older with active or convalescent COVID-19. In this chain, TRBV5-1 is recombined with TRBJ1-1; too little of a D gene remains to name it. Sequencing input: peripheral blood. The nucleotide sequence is TGCGCCAGCAGTTTCGGGGAGTACACTGAAGCTTTCTTT. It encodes CASSFGEYTEAFF.